The 5 T cell receptor beta chains below all came from one sample that was sequenced in a study of blood T cell repertoires in COVID-19. Only in-frame clones appear in the TCRdb table, and some are missing; sequencing was by immunoSEQ multiplex PCR. The sample has some 170,000 clones, about 81% seen once. Sample: peripheral blood. The receptors shown here come from a man in his 60s with active or convalescent COVID-19.

A few counts support this clone. The genes are TRBV28 and TRBJ2-7, with 13 bases fitting TRBD2. Germline-derived CDR1 and CDR2 are MDHEN and SYDVKM. This CDR3 region has 15 residues. The J segment lost 6 bases and the V segment lost 3 bases, leaving 5 bases of the junction unmatched. The CDR3 loop is CASSFSRTSGGEQYF. CDR3 nucleotides: TGTGCCAGCAGTTTCTCCCGGACTAGCGGGGGCGAGCAGTACTTC.

V gene TRBV5-8 combines with J gene TRBJ2-6, with 9 bases matching TRBD1. This CDR3 comprises 17 residues. V shed 3 bases and J 1 base; nucleotides not matched to a gene: 5. CDR1 is SGHTS and CDR2 is YDEGEE in the germline V gene. The CDR3 DNA follows: TGTGCCAGCAGCTCACAGGGGGCCTGGTCTGGGGCCAACGTCCTGACTTTC. It encodes CASSSQGAWSGANVLTF.

Points on this clone: The same CDR3 also results from other DNA sequences found in this sample. The CDR3, as DNA: TGTGCCAGCTCACCGCAGGGCTCACCCCTCCACTTT. The encoded protein is CASSPQGSPLHF. The chain carries TRBV18 and TRBJ1-6; D is perhaps TRBD1 (5 bases). Germline V gives CDR1 KGHSH, CDR2 LQKENI. The CDR3 sequence is 12 residues long. Trimming removed 3 bases at V and 10 bases at J, with 7 bases between.

This sequence joins TRBV28 and TRBJ1-1; D is possibly TRBD1 (6 bases). From germline, CDR1 is MDHEN and CDR2 SYDVKM. The CDR3 totals 17 residues. Deletions cut 5 bases from V and 1 base from J, with 20 bases between. Here the CDR3 reads CASSPRGGRRENTEAFF. The CDR3 DNA sequence: TGTGCCAGCAGTCCCCGGGGGGGGCGCAGAGAGAACACTGAAGCTTTCTTT.

The chain recombines TRBV28 with TRBJ1-5, with TRBD1 as a possible D gene (5 bases). The CDR3 has 14 residues. Germline values: CDR1 MDHEN, CDR2 SYDVKM. V shed 6 bases and J shed 9 bases, with 18 bases lying between them. DNA of the CDR3: TGTGCCAGCAGCCGAGGGACTTCGACCAGGCCCCAGCATTTT. It is translated as CASSRGTSTRPQHF.